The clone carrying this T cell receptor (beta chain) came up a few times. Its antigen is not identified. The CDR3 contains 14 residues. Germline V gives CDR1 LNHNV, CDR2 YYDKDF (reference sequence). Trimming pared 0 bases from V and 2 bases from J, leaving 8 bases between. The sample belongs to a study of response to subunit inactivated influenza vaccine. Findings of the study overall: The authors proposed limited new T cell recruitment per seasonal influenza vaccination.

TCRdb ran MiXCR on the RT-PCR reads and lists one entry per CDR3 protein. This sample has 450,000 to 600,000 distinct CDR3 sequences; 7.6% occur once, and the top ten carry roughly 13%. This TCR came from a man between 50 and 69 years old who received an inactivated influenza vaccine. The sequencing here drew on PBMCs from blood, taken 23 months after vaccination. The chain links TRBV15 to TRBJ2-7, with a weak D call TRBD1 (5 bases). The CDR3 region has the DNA TGTGCCACCAGCAGAGACCGGACAACCTACGAGCAGTACTTC. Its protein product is CATSRDRTTYEQYF.